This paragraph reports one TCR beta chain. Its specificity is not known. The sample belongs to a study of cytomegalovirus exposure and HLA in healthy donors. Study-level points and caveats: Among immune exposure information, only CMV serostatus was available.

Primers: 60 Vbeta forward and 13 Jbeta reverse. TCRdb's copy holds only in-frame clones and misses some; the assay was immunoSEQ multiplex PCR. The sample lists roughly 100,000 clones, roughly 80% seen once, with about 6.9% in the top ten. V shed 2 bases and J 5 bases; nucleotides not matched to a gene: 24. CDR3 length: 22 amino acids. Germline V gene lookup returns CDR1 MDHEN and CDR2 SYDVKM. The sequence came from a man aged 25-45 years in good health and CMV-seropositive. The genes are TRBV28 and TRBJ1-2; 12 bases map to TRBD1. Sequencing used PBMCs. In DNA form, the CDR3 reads TGTGCCAGCAGTTTACCTGTGGGGGGGACAGGGGGCGGATGGGAGATGACATATGGCTACACCTTC. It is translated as CASSLPVGGTGGGWEMTYGYTF.